This T cell receptor beta chain was captured in a study of cytomegalovirus exposure and HLA in healthy donors (TCRdb year 2017). Study-wide context: According to an earlier analysis of a few hundred of the donors, 150 million to 200 million T cells yielded 117 million unique TCR beta sequences and 250 to 350 Gb of sequence data. Approximately 300 gigabases of sequencing data and roughly 81 million unique TCR sequences made up an early release that covered fewer than 650 HLA-typed donors. Among the roughly 390 genotyped donors, approximately 81% belonged to the genetic ancestry cluster associated with self-reported Caucasian donors. The aim of the study was to test whether cataloging public T cell receptors could identify signatures of past pathogen exposure. The study profiled the T cell repertoires of about 640 subjects by immunosequencing and related them to cytomegalovirus serostatus. In addition to the first cohort of roughly 670 subjects, a separate validation cohort of approximately 130 different subjects was used. To predict cytomegalovirus infection status, the study brought together high-throughput TCR immunosequencing, statistical association of individual TCRs with disease status, and machine learning. To study patterns of TCR occurrence, a later analysis re-analyzed previously published TCR beta repertoires from under 750 donors and added high-resolution HLA genotyping. The later analysis used no new phenotypic data to find candidate immune exposures, relying instead on TCR beta sequences and their occurrence across donors. To decide whether each TCR beta V gene segment behaved as functional or pseudogenic, an earlier analysis of nearly 600 of the donors relied on high-throughput TCR beta sequencing. Donor age, sex, ethnicity and CMV serostatus were compiled together with the repertoire data. Genome-wide SNP genotypes for about 65% of the 666 donors were used in a later genetic analysis, which treated that subset as a discovery cohort. All discovery cohort repertoires had been generated on a single sequencing platform. Class I and class II HLA loci were covered by the typing at four-digit resolution. The number of donors typed differed by locus, with about 629-640 for A, B, C, DRB1 and DQB1, around 500 for DQA1, under 610 for DPA1, and 450 to 480 for DPB1. Because of strong linkage in the cohort, roughly five DR-DQ haplotypes were treated as single units for association and clustering. On average, roughly 200,000 unique TCR beta nucleotide sequences were sequenced per donor among a few hundred genotyped donors of the cohort, with around 19% of those sequences being non-productive. The paper as a whole reports these results and caveats: Correlated functional status among segregating V segments might reflect linkage disequilibrium, but an unknown experimental factor could not be ruled out. It was suggested by the authors that the approach could potentially be generalized to other disease states and immunological phenotypes. Compared with equally common non-associated chains, HLA-associated TCR beta chains in a later analysis were more clonally expanded and had lower generation probabilities. The study listed over 150 TCR beta chains as associated with cytomegalovirus. Seventeen rarely observed V segments, including chromosome 9 orphons, were excluded from the earlier analysis of about 600 of the donors because counts were too low. Only TCR beta chains were sequenced in this cohort, and the absence of alpha or paired-chain data limited detectable features. Presence/absence analyses assumed roughly uniform sequencing depth across donors, an assumption that may not hold. A later genetic analysis reported fewer N-insertions in productive TCRs among donors in an Asian-associated ancestry cluster than the roughly 720-donor mean. A later analysis found that most CMV-associated TCR beta chains appeared HLA-restricted, with HLA associations seemingly driven largely by CMV exposure. Because HLA typing was unavailable for some donors at each locus, only the typed subset was used in association tests. For the cohort, immune exposure information was limited to CMV serostatus. While some public TCRs were present in many individuals, most TCR sequences turned up only very rarely across donors. The sequencing pipeline was judged likely to have produced a cluster of highly shared sequence variants as a technical artifact. In a later analysis, TCR association rates were found to vary across HLA loci, with the most associated TCRs seen for DRB1 alleles and the fewest for HLA-C alleles. A further reported finding was that TCR beta sequences accurately predicted the HLA-A and HLA-B alleles for most subjects in the first cohort. An earlier analysis of 587 of the donors showed that most TCR beta V segments appeared in productive rearrangements either about 90% or about 30% of the time, which broadly matched IMGT annotations. The classifier was reported to diagnose cytomegalovirus status with high specificity and sensitivity in both the original and validation cohorts. Some IMGT-functional V segments, including TRBV6-2 and TRBV6-3, could not be told apart with the 87-base-pair reads, so those segments were excluded. V-gene and J-gene trimming of TCR beta chains was associated with a missense DCLRE1C variant in a later genetic analysis, and the association was replicated in an independent cohort. At a false discovery rate of 0.05, a later analysis linked roughly 17,000 TCR beta sequences to specific HLA alleles. When HLA alleles, especially DR and DQ, strongly co-occurred, attributing TCR associations to individual alleles was difficult. Several of the top co-occurrence clusters appeared to be linked to parvovirus B19, influenza, CMV and Epstein-Barr virus, according to a later analysis. In vitro tests confirmed that a few of the cytomegalovirus-associated TCR beta chains recognize cytomegalovirus antigens.

CDR1 WNHNN and CDR2 SYGVQD are derived from the germline V gene (reference sequence). V ends up 3 bases short and J 1 base short, with an unmatched junction base count of 12. The CDR3 measures 17 amino acids from cysteine to phenylalanine. Just the 51-base CDR3 DNA is kept, in frame starting at base 1. Library preparation was by the immunoSEQ multiplex PCR assay. For the multiplex PCR, a mixture combining 60 forward primers for TCR Vbeta segments and 13 reverse primers for TCR Jbeta segments was used. The CDR3 region of rearranged TCR beta genes was amplified from genomic DNA with a multiplex PCR assay. On the Illumina HiSeq System, the amplified TCR beta libraries were sequenced as 87-base-pair reads. Concerning the study's data processing: A later analysis counted 75 million to 100 million unique TCR beta chains across the 666 repertoires, and about 10 million of these chains were shared by at least two donors. To remove PCR and sequencing errors, raw reads were error-corrected and collapsed into unique sequences using a nearest-neighbor algorithm that merged closely related sequences. V, D and J gene segments were assigned by aligning CDR3 sequences to IMGT reference sequences. For a sequence to be retained, a match of at least six nucleotides was required to both a V gene segment and a J gene segment. Rearrangements were called productive when the CDR3 lacked stop codons and stayed in frame with V and J; all others were non-productive. Following IMGT convention, CDR3 was defined as the stretch from the second conserved V-encoded cysteine up to the conserved J-encoded phenylalanine. The earlier analysis of about 620 of the donors excluded sequences that lacked an unambiguous match to a single V gene segment. In an earlier analysis of 500 to 750 of the donors, V segments were called functional above 56.7% productive rearrangements and were called segregating when the between-donor standard deviation exceeded 5%. A statistical classification framework was built for diagnosing cytomegalovirus status from the catalog of TCR beta chain sequences. In a later analysis, V and J genes were assigned by comparing TCR nucleotide sequences against IMGT/GENE-DB human TR gene sequences. In a later analysis, CDR3 sequences and most-parsimonious VDJ recombination scenarios were assigned using the TCRdist pipeline. In a later analysis, each TCR beta chain was defined by its CDR3 amino acid sequence together with its V-gene family, and reads lacking a unique V-gene family were excluded. A later analysis removed over 500 highly shared, low-generation-probability nucleotide sequences to deal with suspected cross-contamination and a sequencing artifact. In a later analysis, a clonal expansion index for each public chain was calculated from normalized within-repertoire ranks of inferred template counts. In a later analysis, generation probabilities were computed using a VDJ recombination model fitted to out-of-frame rearrangements, and the results were checked against IGoR. Hypergeometric tests were used in a later analysis to score TCR-TCR, TCR-HLA and TCR-CMV co-occurrence, with a repertoire-size bias correction applied to the TCR pairs. To estimate false discovery rates, a later analysis permuted the HLA or CMV assignments 20 times. In a later analysis, co-occurring TCRs were grouped using DBSCAN, and TCRdist sequence similarity was added for clustering within HLA-allele-positive subsets. Repertoires with fewer than 30,000 or more than 120,000 public chains were left out of co-occurrence clustering, as were a few repertoires with anomalous nucleotide sharing. TCRdb obtained this table from immuneACCESS and retained in-frame rearrangements with V and J assigned. These tables miss some clones; where compared with another copy, unresolved V genes account for less than half of the shortfall, and the remainder is unexplained. The V and J calls and clone size come from that table; D and trimming were worked out from the DNA. The sample includes 200,000 to 250,000 clones, with 75% to 85% observed a single time. The top ten clones comprise 2.7% of the sample.

The cohort was made up of about 670 healthy bone marrow donors. At the time of sampling, all cohort members were nominally healthy, though unrecorded immune exposures were likely present. The donor tested CMV seronegative and was one of the 352 seronegative cohort members. Every donor gave a peripheral blood sample, and the peripheral blood mononuclear cells from that sample were used for TCR beta sequencing. The Qiagen DNeasy Blood Extraction Kit was used to extract genomic DNA from the blood cell samples. Of note for this clone: It lacks a known antigen. Base qualities were left out, and no much larger clone turns up one base away.

The sequence derives from a woman in her forties in good health and CMV-seronegative. This chain is built from TRBV10-1 and TRBJ2-7, with 7 bases matching TRBD2. Sequencing was done on a sample of PBMCs. Here the CDR3 is given as CASSDPIVSGKSYEQYF. The DNA reads as follows: TGCGCCAGCAGTGACCCGATTGTAAGCGGGAAATCCTACGAGCAGTACTTC.